Reported below is one T cell receptor beta chain. TCRdb reprocessed the RT-PCR reads with MiXCR, giving one entry per CDR3 protein. The data show about a million distinct CDR3 sequences, about a sixth seen once. This entry is derived from a study of patients and donors after allogeneic stem cell transplantation. Between the trimmed V and J ends, which lost 4 bases and 0 bases, there was a span of 25 bases. In germline, CDR1 is MNHEY, CDR2 SVGEGT. The CDR3 runs to 20 residues. The gene calls are TRBV6-2 or TRBV6-3 and TRBJ1-5; D might be TRBD1 (6 bases). The sample comprised blood, either unsorted or a sorted T cell fraction (not recorded which). The clonotype was recovered from a human donor who was either an allogeneic HSCT recipient or a stem cell or donor lymphocyte infusion donor (not recorded which). It is not recorded whose cells these are; they may come from a transplant donor. CDR3 region: CASSSAVRGSGQFSNQPQHF. The CDR3 DNA reads as TGTGCCAGCAGTTCCGCCGTGAGGGGATCAGGACAGTTTAGCAATCAGCCCCAGCATTTT.